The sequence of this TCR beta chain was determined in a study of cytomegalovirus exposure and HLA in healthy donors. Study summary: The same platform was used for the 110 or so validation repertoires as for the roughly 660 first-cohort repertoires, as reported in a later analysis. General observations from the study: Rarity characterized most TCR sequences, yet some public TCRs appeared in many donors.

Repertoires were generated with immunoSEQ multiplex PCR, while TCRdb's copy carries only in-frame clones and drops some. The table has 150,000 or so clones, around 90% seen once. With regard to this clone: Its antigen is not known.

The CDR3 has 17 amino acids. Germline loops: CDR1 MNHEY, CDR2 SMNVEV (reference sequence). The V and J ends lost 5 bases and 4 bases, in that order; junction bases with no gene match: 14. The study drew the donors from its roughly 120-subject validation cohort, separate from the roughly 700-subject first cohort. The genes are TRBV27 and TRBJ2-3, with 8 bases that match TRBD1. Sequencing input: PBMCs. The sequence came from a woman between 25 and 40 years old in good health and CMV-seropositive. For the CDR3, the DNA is TGTGCCAGCAGTCCCTATTACGGACAGGGTTATGCAGATACGCAGTATTTT. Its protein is CASSPYYGQGYADTQYF.